Described below is a single T cell receptor beta chain sequence and its context. Antigen: not known. Some clones are missing from TCRdb's copy, which holds only in-frame ones; the method was immunoSEQ multiplex PCR. Altogether about 160,000 clones are present, less than 90% being singletons, with the ten largest covering 5% to 7%. The data derive from a study of cytomegalovirus exposure and HLA in healthy donors. Overall study results and limits: Later, an analysis found that TCR clusters from the first cohort tended to co-occur in the roughly 120 validation repertoires. Researchers counted some 150 TCR beta chains as cytomegalovirus-associated. While the bulk of TCR sequences proved rare, some public TCRs turned up in many donors. Cytomegalovirus status, reportedly, was diagnosed with high specificity and sensitivity by the classifier.

The CDR3 contains 17 residues. V lost 1 base, J lost 1 base, and 16 bases lay in between. Germline CDR1 reads SEHNR; CDR2 reads FQNEAQ (reference sequence). The chain joins TRBV7-9 to TRBJ2-5, with D possibly matching TRBD1 (5 bases). Sequenced material: PBMCs. This TCR was recovered from a woman aged 30 to 39 in good health and CMV-seronegative. In nucleotides, the CDR3 is TGTGCCAGCAGCTTAGACCGTGGGGCAGAAGGCCAAGAGACCCAGTACTTC. Its translation: CASSLDRGAEGQETQYF. The full variable domain, its missing parts supplied by reference TRBV7-9 and TRBJ2-5, is DTGVSQNPRHKITKRGQNVTFRCDPISEHNRLYWYRQTLGQGPEFLTYFQNEAQLEKSRLLSDRFSAERPKGSFSTLEIQRTEQGDSAMYLCASSLDRGAEGQETQYFGPGTRLLVL.